This T cell receptor (beta chain) was captured in a study of blood T cell repertoires in COVID-19. Turning to the study itself: COVID-19 samples collected from the United States, Italy and Spain covered acute and convalescent phases. PBMCs, B-cell-depleted T cells, or T cells were the source of the cDNA or gDNA that made up the material.

The V gene end was trimmed by 5 bases and the J gene end by 4 bases; junction bases not matched to a gene: 4. This CDR3 has 13 residues. Per germline, CDR1 SGHAT and CDR2 FQNNGV. Original handling: Researchers report that nucleated cell counts were estimated from reference gene primer amplification. Clones were read by immunoSEQ multiplex PCR, and TCRdb kept only the in-frame ones, dropping some. That table is the source of V, J and clone size, and D and trimming were worked out from the DNA. The repertoire has under 95,000 clones, 70% to 90% of them found once; the top ten carry around 10%. This chain uses TRBV11-2 with TRBJ1-2; 7 nucleotides align to TRBD1. The TCR was taken from a human donor in a cohort sampled during active COVID-19. Material: peripheral blood. The DNA for the CDR3 is TGTGCCAGCAGCCTAACAGGGGCCTATGGCTACACCTTC. Protein sequence: CASSLTGAYGYTF.